These T cell receptor beta chains were read from a single sample in a study of T cells in Graves' hyperthyroidism and ophthalmopathy. TCRdb ran MiXCR on the multiplex PCR reads and lists one entry per CDR3 protein. The top ten clones hold approximately 4% of a sample with about 360,000 distinct CDR3 sequences, 15% to 20% of them seen once. Sequences were obtained from blood. All receptors come from a woman in her late teens or twenties with Graves' hyperthyroidism. CDR3s include the opening cysteine and the closing phenylalanine or tryptophan. The order of the fields is D gene, J gene, clone size, V gene, CDR3 DNA, CDR3 protein. The D gene is left open where the match is weak. Not all rows give a size; the values are once, few, many and, for expanded clones, a class.

d_gene: -
j_gene: TRBJ1-1
abundance: many
v_gene: TRBV29-1
CDR3nt: TGCAGCGGGGTTGTGAGGCCGACGGGAGCTTTCTTT
CDR3aa: CSGVVRPTGAFF

d_gene: -
j_gene: TRBJ2-7
abundance: many
v_gene: TRBV15
CDR3nt: TGTGCCACCAGCACCACCCGGCGGGTGGGCTACGAGCAGTACTTC
CDR3aa: CATSTTRRVGYEQYF

d_gene: -
j_gene: TRBJ2-2
abundance: -
v_gene: TRBV11-3
CDR3nt: TGTGCCGGCAGCTCGAACACCGGGGAGCTGGTTTTT
CDR3aa: CAGSSNTGELVF

d_gene: -
j_gene: TRBJ1-1
abundance: once
v_gene: TRBV28
CDR3nt: TGTGCCAGCAGCTTTGCCACTACCCGCAGGAACACTGAAGCTTTCTTT
CDR3aa: CASSFATTRRNTEAFF

d_gene: -
j_gene: TRBJ1-2
abundance: many
v_gene: TRBV7-9
CDR3nt: TGTGCCAGCAGCTCATCGCGGTATGGCTACACCTTC
CDR3aa: CASSSSRYGYTF

d_gene: -
j_gene: TRBJ1-3
abundance: many
v_gene: TRBV27
CDR3nt: TGTGCCAGCAGTTTAACGGGGAGGGGAAACACCATATATTTT
CDR3aa: CASSLTGRGNTIYF

d_gene: -
j_gene: TRBJ1-2
abundance: -
v_gene: TRBV7-6
CDR3nt: TGTGCCAGCAGGCACATGCCTAACTATGGCTACACCTTC
CDR3aa: CASRHMPNYGYTF

d_gene: -
j_gene: TRBJ1-5
abundance: -
v_gene: TRBV6-5
CDR3nt: TGTGCCAGCAGTTCAGCAGGGTGGGTTCAGCCCCAGCATTTT
CDR3aa: CASSSAGWVQPQHF

d_gene: TRBD2
j_gene: TRBJ2-2
abundance: few
v_gene: TRBV12-3/TRBV12-4
CDR3nt: TGTGCCACTAGCGGGGACACCGGGGAGCTGTTTTTT
CDR3aa: CATSGDTGELFF

d_gene: -
j_gene: TRBJ1-5
abundance: many
v_gene: TRBV6-5
CDR3nt: TGTGCCAGCAGTTACGGATGGCAGTGGGCTTTT
CDR3aa: CASSYGWQWAF

d_gene: -
j_gene: TRBJ1-5
abundance: many
v_gene: TRBV20-1
CDR3nt: TGCAGTGCTAGTCGAACGAGGAATCAGCCCCAGCATTTT
CDR3aa: CSASRTRNQPQHF

d_gene: TRBD1
j_gene: TRBJ2-7
abundance: -
v_gene: TRBV20-1
CDR3nt: TGCAGTGCTACGACAGGGGCCGAGCAGTACTTC
CDR3aa: CSATTGAEQYF

d_gene: -
j_gene: TRBJ2-7
abundance: -
v_gene: TRBV28
CDR3nt: TGTGCCAGCAGTTCAAACTCGGGAGTCTCCGAGCAGTACTTC
CDR3aa: CASSSNSGVSEQYF

d_gene: TRBD1
j_gene: TRBJ2-7
abundance: many
v_gene: TRBV15
CDR3nt: TGTGCCACCAGCTGGGACAGGGAGACCTACGAGCAGTACTTC
CDR3aa: CATSWDRETYEQYF

d_gene: TRBD1
j_gene: TRBJ2-5
abundance: many
v_gene: TRBV6-5
CDR3nt: TGTGCCAGCAGTTATCAGGCTTGGGGGGACAGGGGGCACGAGACCCAGTACTTC
CDR3aa: CASSYQAWGDRGHETQYF

d_gene: TRBD1
j_gene: TRBJ1-2
abundance: many
v_gene: TRBV7-9
CDR3nt: TGTGCCAGCAGCTCCAGGGGGGACTATGGCTACACCTTC
CDR3aa: CASSSRGDYGYTF

d_gene: -
j_gene: TRBJ1-1
abundance: many
v_gene: TRBV24-1
CDR3nt: TGTGCCACCAGCGCCCGCGGAGGGAACACTGAAGCTTTCTTT
CDR3aa: CATSARGGNTEAFF

d_gene: -
j_gene: TRBJ1-1
abundance: many
v_gene: TRBV20-1
CDR3nt: TGCAGTGCTAGGGGGGGTCGGTACACTGAAGCTTTCTTT
CDR3aa: CSARGGRYTEAFF

d_gene: -
j_gene: TRBJ1-1
abundance: many
v_gene: TRBV13
CDR3nt: TGTGCCGGACAGACAGTACTCAAGAACACTGAAGCTTTCTTT
CDR3aa: CAGQTVLKNTEAFF

d_gene: -
j_gene: TRBJ1-5
abundance: many
v_gene: TRBV24-1
CDR3nt: TGTGCCACCAGTGATTTAGCGGGGAATCAGCCCCAGCATTTT
CDR3aa: CATSDLAGNQPQHF

d_gene: -
j_gene: TRBJ1-2
abundance: -
v_gene: TRBV7-9
CDR3nt: TGTGCCAGCACCGAATACCAGTATAACTATGGCTACACCTTC
CDR3aa: CASTEYQYNYGYTF

d_gene: TRBD1
j_gene: TRBJ1-5
abundance: -
v_gene: TRBV4-1
CDR3nt: TGCGCCAGCAGCCAAGTCGACAGGGAACTCGGAGCCCAGCATTTT
CDR3aa: CASSQVDRELGAQHF

d_gene: -
j_gene: TRBJ2-5
abundance: many
v_gene: TRBV4-1
CDR3nt: TGCGCCAGCAGCCCCGATACGAGGTCCCCCGTCCGGTACGAGACCCAGTACTTC
CDR3aa: CASSPDTRSPVRYETQYF

d_gene: TRBD1
j_gene: TRBJ1-2
abundance: -
v_gene: TRBV6-5
CDR3nt: TGTGCCAGCAGTTCGCGGGACAGTAACTATGGCTACACCTTC
CDR3aa: CASSSRDSNYGYTF

d_gene: -
j_gene: TRBJ2-5
abundance: many
v_gene: TRBV9
CDR3nt: TGTGCCAGCAGCGTTCTTTCCGGGAAGCAAGAGACCCAGTACTTC
CDR3aa: CASSVLSGKQETQYF

d_gene: -
j_gene: TRBJ2-4
abundance: -
v_gene: TRBV2
CDR3nt: TGTGCCAGCAGTCGCCGGGGAGTAGCCAAAAACATTAAGTACTTC
CDR3aa: CASSRRGVAKNIKYF

d_gene: -
j_gene: TRBJ1-1
abundance: many
v_gene: TRBV7-3
CDR3nt: TGTGCCAGCAGCCCAGGGATCGGGGAAGCTTTCTTT
CDR3aa: CASSPGIGEAFF

d_gene: TRBD1
j_gene: TRBJ1-1
abundance: -
v_gene: TRBV11-2
CDR3nt: TGTGCCAGCAGCTTAGTACGACAGGGGGTGGTTGCCAGGGACACTGAAGCTTTCTTT
CDR3aa: CASSLVRQGVVARDTEAFF

d_gene: -
j_gene: TRBJ2-7
abundance: many
v_gene: TRBV6-1
CDR3nt: TGTGCCAGCAGTGACCACAGGGCCTTGGGGGAGCAGTACTTC
CDR3aa: CASSDHRALGEQYF

d_gene: -
j_gene: TRBJ1-1
abundance: many
v_gene: TRBV3-1
CDR3nt: TGTGCCAGCAGTCAGGGCGCATGGGGGCGAGCTTTCTTT
CDR3aa: CASSQGAWGRAFF

d_gene: TRBD1
j_gene: TRBJ1-1
abundance: many
v_gene: TRBV20-1
CDR3nt: TGCAGTGCTAGAGGTCTGACAGGGAGATGGAACACTGAAGCTTTCTTT
CDR3aa: CSARGLTGRWNTEAFF

d_gene: TRBD1
j_gene: TRBJ1-2
abundance: few
v_gene: TRBV6-1
CDR3nt: TGTGCCAGCAGCCATCCGGGACAGACCTATGGCTACACCTTC
CDR3aa: CASSHPGQTYGYTF

d_gene: -
j_gene: TRBJ2-5
abundance: -
v_gene: TRBV11-1
CDR3nt: TGTGCCAGCAGCTTAGGCATCGCCCCAGAGACCCAGTACTTC
CDR3aa: CASSLGIAPETQYF

d_gene: -
j_gene: TRBJ2-7
abundance: many
v_gene: TRBV7-3
CDR3nt: TGTGCCAGCAGCTTACTGGCAGGGGATTTCGACGAGCAGTACTTC
CDR3aa: CASSLLAGDFDEQYF

d_gene: -
j_gene: TRBJ1-1
abundance: few
v_gene: TRBV29-1
CDR3nt: TGCAGCCTAACTCGATCCTACCCGATAGGGGCTTTCTTT
CDR3aa: CSLTRSYPIGAFF

d_gene: TRBD1
j_gene: TRBJ2-2
abundance: -
v_gene: TRBV5-1
CDR3nt: TGCGCCAGCAGCACAGGGGGGCCAATTACCGGGGAGCTGTTTTTT
CDR3aa: CASSTGGPITGELFF

d_gene: -
j_gene: TRBJ1-5
abundance: few
v_gene: TRBV12-3/TRBV12-4
CDR3nt: TGTGCCAGCAGTTCCTACAGGGCCCGCACTCGGCCCCAGCATTTT
CDR3aa: CASSSYRARTRPQHF

d_gene: TRBD1
j_gene: TRBJ1-1
abundance: few
v_gene: TRBV3-1
CDR3nt: TGTGCCAGCAGCCTCCTACAGGGGCAGCGAACTGAAGCTTTCTTT
CDR3aa: CASSLLQGQRTEAFF

d_gene: -
j_gene: TRBJ1-1
abundance: -
v_gene: TRBV6-1
CDR3nt: TGTGCCAGCAGCGGGTGGGAGGGCACTGAAGCTTTCTTT
CDR3aa: CASSGWEGTEAFF

d_gene: TRBD1
j_gene: TRBJ1-5
abundance: once
v_gene: TRBV6-1
CDR3nt: TGTGCCAGCGGGGACAGGAATGCAAATCAGCCCCAGCATTTT
CDR3aa: CASGDRNANQPQHF

d_gene: -
j_gene: TRBJ1-2
abundance: -
v_gene: TRBV6-1
CDR3nt: TGTGCCAGCAGCCCCTGGGACAAGGGGAACTATGGCTACACCTTC
CDR3aa: CASSPWDKGNYGYTF

d_gene: -
j_gene: TRBJ1-3
abundance: many
v_gene: TRBV12-3/TRBV12-4
CDR3nt: TGTGCCAGCAGTCCTCCAGGGGAAGACACCATATATTTT
CDR3aa: CASSPPGEDTIYF

d_gene: TRBD1
j_gene: TRBJ2-3
abundance: many
v_gene: TRBV7-8
CDR3nt: TGTGCCAGCAGCTTCAGGGGGAGTACAGATACGCAGTATTTT
CDR3aa: CASSFRGSTDTQYF

d_gene: -
j_gene: TRBJ1-5
abundance: many
v_gene: TRBV12-3/TRBV12-4
CDR3nt: TGTGCCAGCAGAACCCAGGGGAAGGGTCAGCCCCAGCATTTT
CDR3aa: CASRTQGKGQPQHF

d_gene: -
j_gene: TRBJ2-7
abundance: many
v_gene: TRBV12-3/TRBV12-4
CDR3nt: TGTGCCAGCAGTTTATTGGGGGTCTACGAGCAGTACTTC
CDR3aa: CASSLLGVYEQYF

d_gene: TRBD1
j_gene: TRBJ2-7
abundance: many
v_gene: TRBV5-1
CDR3nt: TGCGCCAGCAGCTTGTGGGGGACAGGGGGCCGATACGAGCAGTACTTC
CDR3aa: CASSLWGTGGRYEQYF

d_gene: -
j_gene: TRBJ1-2
abundance: many
v_gene: TRBV4-1
CDR3nt: TGCGCCAGCAGCCAAGGGTGGAAGGGCCTATCCTATGGCTACACCTTC
CDR3aa: CASSQGWKGLSYGYTF

d_gene: -
j_gene: TRBJ2-7
abundance: many
v_gene: TRBV18
CDR3nt: TGTGCCAGCTCACCACTCATCACTGGATCTTACGAGCAGTACTTC
CDR3aa: CASSPLITGSYEQYF

d_gene: -
j_gene: TRBJ2-7
abundance: many
v_gene: TRBV20-1
CDR3nt: TGCAGTGCTAGAGTGGACCGAACCTACGAGCAGTACTTC
CDR3aa: CSARVDRTYEQYF

d_gene: -
j_gene: TRBJ2-5
abundance: few
v_gene: TRBV3-1
CDR3nt: TGTGCCAGCAGCCATGGGGGTCTTCGCCAAGAGACCCAGTACTTC
CDR3aa: CASSHGGLRQETQYF

d_gene: TRBD1
j_gene: TRBJ2-7
abundance: many
v_gene: TRBV7-3
CDR3nt: TGTGCCAGCAGCTTAACGAGGGGGCCTTCCTACGAGCAGTACTTC
CDR3aa: CASSLTRGPSYEQYF

d_gene: -
j_gene: TRBJ2-3
abundance: few
v_gene: TRBV27
CDR3nt: TGTGCCAGCAGTTTCGAGTCCCGGGGAGATACGCAGTATTTT
CDR3aa: CASSFESRGDTQYF

d_gene: -
j_gene: TRBJ1-5
abundance: many
v_gene: TRBV11-3
CDR3nt: TGTGCCAGCACCACCAAAACCTATAGCAATCAGCCCCAGCATTTT
CDR3aa: CASTTKTYSNQPQHF

d_gene: -
j_gene: TRBJ1-2
abundance: many
v_gene: TRBV19
CDR3nt: TGTGCCAGTAGCGCGGGACGCAGCGGTGGCTACACCTTC
CDR3aa: CASSAGRSGGYTF

d_gene: TRBD1
j_gene: TRBJ1-6
abundance: many
v_gene: TRBV2
CDR3nt: TGTGCCAGCAGAGCAGGGACAGCTGGGAATTCACCCCTCCACTTT
CDR3aa: CASRAGTAGNSPLHF

d_gene: -
j_gene: TRBJ1-5
abundance: -
v_gene: TRBV27
CDR3nt: TGTGCCAGCAGTCCCTATTTAGGAAATCTCAATCAGCCCCAGCATTTT
CDR3aa: CASSPYLGNLNQPQHF

d_gene: -
j_gene: TRBJ2-5
abundance: few
v_gene: TRBV20-1
CDR3nt: TGCAGTGCAAACCCCGGGGGCAAAGAGACCCAGTACTTC
CDR3aa: CSANPGGKETQYF

d_gene: -
j_gene: TRBJ1-1
abundance: many
v_gene: TRBV18
CDR3nt: TGTGCCAGCTCGACTCTGGAGCGGGCCGCTGAAGCTTTCTTT
CDR3aa: CASSTLERAAEAFF

d_gene: -
j_gene: TRBJ1-6
abundance: -
v_gene: TRBV10-3
CDR3nt: TGTGCCATCAGTGACCCAGACGGTTTTTTAGATCCCCTCCACTTT
CDR3aa: CAISDPDGFLDPLHF

d_gene: -
j_gene: TRBJ1-5
abundance: many
v_gene: TRBV5-1
CDR3nt: TGTGCCAGCAGCTTGGGAGGGGGGGGTTGGCAGCCCCAGCATTTT
CDR3aa: CASSLGGGGWQPQHF